This T cell receptor (beta chain) originates from a study of T cells in Graves' hyperthyroidism and ophthalmopathy. The germline V gene encodes CDR1 KGHSH and CDR2 LQKENI. This CDR3 spans 13 amino acids. Trimming left V 4 bases short and J 8 bases short, with 14 bases between. Using RNA transcripts as the source, TCR beta CDR3 regions were amplified. The primer set for the first-round RT-PCR of the TCR CDR3 was HTBI. A single record per CDR3 protein comes from TCRdb applying MiXCR to the multiplex PCR reads. Among approximately 360,000 distinct CDR3 sequences, 15% to 19% were seen once, and the ten largest hold 28%.

The chain recombines TRBV18 with TRBJ1-2; tentative D call: TRBD1 (5 bases). Material: blood. This clonotype was sampled from a woman in her late teens or twenties with Graves' hyperthyroidism that later progressed to Graves' ophthalmopathy. CDR3 sequence: CASSRKGENGYTF. The CDR3 region has the DNA TGTGCCAGCTCACGGAAAGGGGAAAACGGCTACACCTTC.